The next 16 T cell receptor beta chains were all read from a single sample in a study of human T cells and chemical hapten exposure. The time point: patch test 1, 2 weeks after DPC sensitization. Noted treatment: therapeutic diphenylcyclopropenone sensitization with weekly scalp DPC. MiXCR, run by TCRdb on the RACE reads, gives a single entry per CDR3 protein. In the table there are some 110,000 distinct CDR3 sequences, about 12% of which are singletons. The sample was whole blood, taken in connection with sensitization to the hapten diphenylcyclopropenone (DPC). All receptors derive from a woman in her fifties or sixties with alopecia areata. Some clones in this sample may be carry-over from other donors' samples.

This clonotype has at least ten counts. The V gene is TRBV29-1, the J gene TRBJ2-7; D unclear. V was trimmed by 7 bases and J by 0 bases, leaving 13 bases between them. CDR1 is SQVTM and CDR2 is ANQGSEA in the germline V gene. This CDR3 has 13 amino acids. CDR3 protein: CSAHDFNSYEQYF. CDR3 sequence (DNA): TGCAGCGCCCATGACTTTAACTCCTACGAGCAGTACTTC.

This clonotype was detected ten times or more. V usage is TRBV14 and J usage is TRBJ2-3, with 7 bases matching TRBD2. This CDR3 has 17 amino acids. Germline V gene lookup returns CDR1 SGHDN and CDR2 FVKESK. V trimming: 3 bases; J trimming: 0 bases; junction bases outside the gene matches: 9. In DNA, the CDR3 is TGTGCCAGCAGCCAGGGAGGGCGGACACCCAGCACAGATACGCAGTATTTT. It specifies CASSQGGRTPSTDTQYF.

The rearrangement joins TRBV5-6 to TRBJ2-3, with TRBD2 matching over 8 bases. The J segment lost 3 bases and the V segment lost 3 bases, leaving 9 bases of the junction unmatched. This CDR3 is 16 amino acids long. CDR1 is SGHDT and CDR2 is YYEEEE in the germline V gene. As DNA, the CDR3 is TGTGCCAGCAGCTGGATTCTAGCGGGCCTGACAGATACGCAGTATTTT. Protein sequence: CASSWILAGLTDTQYF.

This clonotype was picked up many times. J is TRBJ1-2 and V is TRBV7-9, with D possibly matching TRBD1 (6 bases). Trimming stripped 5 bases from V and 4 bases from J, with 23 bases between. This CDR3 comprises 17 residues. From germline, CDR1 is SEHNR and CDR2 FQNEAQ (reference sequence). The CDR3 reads CASSPAGNRVRGYGYTF. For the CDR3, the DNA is TGTGCCAGCAGCCCGGCGGGCAACAGGGTCCGTGGCTATGGCTACACCTTC.

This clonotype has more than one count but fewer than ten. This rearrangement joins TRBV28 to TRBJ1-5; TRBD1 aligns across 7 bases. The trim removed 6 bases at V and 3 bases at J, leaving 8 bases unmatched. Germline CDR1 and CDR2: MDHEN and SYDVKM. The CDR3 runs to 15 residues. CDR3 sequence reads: CASSPGTADNQPQHF. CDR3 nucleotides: TGTGCCAGCAGCCCTGGGACAGCCGACAATCAGCCCCAGCATTTT.

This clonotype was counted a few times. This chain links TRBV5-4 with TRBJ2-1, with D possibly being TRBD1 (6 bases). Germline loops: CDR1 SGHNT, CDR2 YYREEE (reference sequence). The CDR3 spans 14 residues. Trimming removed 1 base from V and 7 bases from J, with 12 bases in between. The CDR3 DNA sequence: TGTGCCAGCAGCTTGACAGGGACCAGGAATGAGCAGTTCTTC. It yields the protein CASSLTGTRNEQFF.

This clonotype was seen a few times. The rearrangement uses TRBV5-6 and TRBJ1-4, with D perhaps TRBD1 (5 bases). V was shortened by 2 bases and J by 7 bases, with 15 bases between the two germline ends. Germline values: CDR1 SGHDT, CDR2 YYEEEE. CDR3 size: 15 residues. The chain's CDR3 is CASSLTKGPGEKLFF. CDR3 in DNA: TGTGCCAGCAGCTTAACCAAGGGGCCGGGTGAAAAACTGTTTTTT.

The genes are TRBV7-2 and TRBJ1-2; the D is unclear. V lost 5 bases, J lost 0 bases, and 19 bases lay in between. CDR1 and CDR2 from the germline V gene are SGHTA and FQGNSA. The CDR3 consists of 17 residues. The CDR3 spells CASSPLAGSLANYGYTF. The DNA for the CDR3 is TGTGCCAGCAGCCCGTTGGCGGGGTCTTTAGCTAACTATGGCTACACCTTC.

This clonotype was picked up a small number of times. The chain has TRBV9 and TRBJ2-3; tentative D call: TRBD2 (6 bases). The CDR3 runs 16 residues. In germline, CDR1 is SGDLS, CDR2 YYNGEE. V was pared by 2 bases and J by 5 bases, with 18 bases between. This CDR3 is CASSVSLGAGGDTQYF. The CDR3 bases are TGTGCCAGCAGCGTTTCTTTAGGGGCCGGGGGAGATACGCAGTATTTT.

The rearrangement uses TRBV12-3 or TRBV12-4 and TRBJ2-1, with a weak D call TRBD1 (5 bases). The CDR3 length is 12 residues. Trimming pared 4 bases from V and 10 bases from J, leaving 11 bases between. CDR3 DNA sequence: TGTGCCAGCAGTTCGACAGTCGTCGAGCAGTTCTTC. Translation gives CASSSTVVEQFF.

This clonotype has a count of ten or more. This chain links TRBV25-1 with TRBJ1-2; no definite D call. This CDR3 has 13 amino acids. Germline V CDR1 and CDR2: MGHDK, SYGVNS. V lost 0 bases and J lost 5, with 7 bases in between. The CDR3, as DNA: TGTGCCAGCAGTGAATACCGAGATTATGGCTACACCTTC. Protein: CASSEYRDYGYTF.

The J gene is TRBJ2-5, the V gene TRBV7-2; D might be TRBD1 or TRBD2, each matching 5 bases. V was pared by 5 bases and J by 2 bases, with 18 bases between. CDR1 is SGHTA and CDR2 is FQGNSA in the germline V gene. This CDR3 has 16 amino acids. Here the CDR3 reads CASSLGGLRQQETQYF. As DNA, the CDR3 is TGTGCCAGCAGCCTAGGAGGATTGAGACAGCAAGAGACCCAGTACTTC.

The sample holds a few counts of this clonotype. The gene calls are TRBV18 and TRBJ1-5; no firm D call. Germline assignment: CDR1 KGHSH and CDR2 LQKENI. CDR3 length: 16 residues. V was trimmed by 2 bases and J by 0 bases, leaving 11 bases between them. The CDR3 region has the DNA TGTGCCAGCTCACCAGCCTCGGGTGGTAGCAATCAGCCCCAGCATTTT. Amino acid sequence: CASSPASGGSNQPQHF.

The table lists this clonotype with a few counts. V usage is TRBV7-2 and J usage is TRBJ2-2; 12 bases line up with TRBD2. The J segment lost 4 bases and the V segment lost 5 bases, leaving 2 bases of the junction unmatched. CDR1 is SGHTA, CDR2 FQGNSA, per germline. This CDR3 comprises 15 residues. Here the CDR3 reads CASSPSGRATGELFF. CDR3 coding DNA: TGTGCCAGCAGCCCTAGCGGGAGGGCCACCGGGGAGCTGTTTTTT.

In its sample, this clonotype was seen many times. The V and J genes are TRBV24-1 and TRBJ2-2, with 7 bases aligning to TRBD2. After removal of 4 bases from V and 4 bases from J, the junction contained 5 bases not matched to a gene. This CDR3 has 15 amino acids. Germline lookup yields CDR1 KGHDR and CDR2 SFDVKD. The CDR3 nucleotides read TGTGCCACCAGTGACCCGACTAGCCTCACCGGGGAGCTGTTTTTT. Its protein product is CATSDPTSLTGELFF.

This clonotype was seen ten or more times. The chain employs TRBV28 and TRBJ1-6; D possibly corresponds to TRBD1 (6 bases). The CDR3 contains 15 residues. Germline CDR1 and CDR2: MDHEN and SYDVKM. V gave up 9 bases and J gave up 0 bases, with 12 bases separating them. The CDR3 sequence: CASSTGSSYNSPLHF. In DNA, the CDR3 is TGTGCCAGTTCGACAGGTAGCTCCTATAATTCACCCCTCCACTTT. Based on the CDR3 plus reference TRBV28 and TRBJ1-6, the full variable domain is DVKVTQSSRYLVKRTGEKVFLECVQDMDHENMFWYRQDPGLGLRLIYFSYDVKMKEKGDIPEGYSVSREKKERFSLILESASTNQTSMYLCASSTGSSYNSPLHFGNGTRLTVT.